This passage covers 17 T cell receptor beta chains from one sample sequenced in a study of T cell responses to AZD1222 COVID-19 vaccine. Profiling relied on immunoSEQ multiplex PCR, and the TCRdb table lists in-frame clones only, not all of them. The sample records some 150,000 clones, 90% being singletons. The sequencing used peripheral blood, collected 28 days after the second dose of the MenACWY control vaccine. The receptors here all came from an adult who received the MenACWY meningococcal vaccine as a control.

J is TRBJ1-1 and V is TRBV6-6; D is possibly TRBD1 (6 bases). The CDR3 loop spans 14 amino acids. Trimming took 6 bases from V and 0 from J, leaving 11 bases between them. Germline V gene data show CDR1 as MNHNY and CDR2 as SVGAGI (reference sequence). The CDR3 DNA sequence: TGTGCCAGCAGCCTAACAGGGATGAACACTGAAGCTTTCTTT. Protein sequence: CASSLTGMNTEAFF.

In nucleotides, the CDR3 is TGTGCCAGCTCACCGGGGGGAGGCAATCAGCCCCAGCATTTT. Its translation is CASSPGGGNQPQHF. The chain links TRBV18 to TRBJ1-5; D may be TRBD1 (5 bases). The CDR3 length is 14 residues. The V and J ends lost 3 bases and 2 bases respectively, with 8 bases between them. In germline, CDR1 is KGHSH, CDR2 LQKENI.

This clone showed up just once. The CDR3 sequence is CASSPRGDLNTEAFF. DNA for the CDR3: TGCGCCAGCAGCCCCCGGGGAGACTTGAACACTGAAGCTTTCTTT. The rearrangement uses TRBV5-1 and TRBJ1-1, with D uncertain. The CDR3 spans 15 residues. V was clipped by 4 bases and J by 0 bases, with 13 bases between them. The germline gives CDR1 SGHRS, CDR2 YFSETQ.

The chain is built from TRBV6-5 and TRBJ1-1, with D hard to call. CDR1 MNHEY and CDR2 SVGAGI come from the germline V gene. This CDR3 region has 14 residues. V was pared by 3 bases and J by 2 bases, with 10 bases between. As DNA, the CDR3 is TGTGCCAGCAGTTATGAGGAGGGAAACACTGAAGCTTTCTTT. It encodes CASSYEEGNTEAFF.

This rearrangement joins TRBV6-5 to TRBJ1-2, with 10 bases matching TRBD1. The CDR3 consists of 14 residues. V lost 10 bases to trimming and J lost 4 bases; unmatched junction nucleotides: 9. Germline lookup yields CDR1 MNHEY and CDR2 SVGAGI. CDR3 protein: CAIPGGDRGYGYTF. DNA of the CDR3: TGTGCCATCCCCGGGGGGGACAGGGGCTATGGCTACACCTTC.

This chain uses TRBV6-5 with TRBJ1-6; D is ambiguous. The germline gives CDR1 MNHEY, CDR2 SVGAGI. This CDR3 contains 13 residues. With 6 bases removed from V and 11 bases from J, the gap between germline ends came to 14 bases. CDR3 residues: CASRSYATAPLHF. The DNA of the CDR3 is TGTGCCAGCAGATCCTACGCCACCGCACCCCTCCACTTT.

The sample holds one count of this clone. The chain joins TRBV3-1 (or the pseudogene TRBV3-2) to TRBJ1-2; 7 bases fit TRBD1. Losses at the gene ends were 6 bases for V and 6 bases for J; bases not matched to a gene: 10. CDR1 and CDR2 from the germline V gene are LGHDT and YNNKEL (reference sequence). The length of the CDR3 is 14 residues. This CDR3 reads CASRRQGLVDGYTF. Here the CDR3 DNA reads TGTGCCAGCAGGCGACAGGGTTTGGTGGATGGCTACACCTTC.

CDR3 residues: CASSYNGLAGSYEQYF. CDR3 DNA sequence: TGTGCCAGCAGTTACAACGGGCTAGCCGGCTCCTACGAGCAGTACTTC. The chain has TRBV6-2 or TRBV6-3 and TRBJ2-7, with D possibly being TRBD2 (5 bases). Trimming shortened V by 2 bases and J by 0 bases, and 14 bases separated the two germline ends. From germline, CDR1 is MNHEY and CDR2 SVGEGT. CDR3 length: 16 amino acids.

In DNA form, the CDR3 reads TGTGCCAGCTCAGCTGACAGGGGGAACACTGAAGCTTTCTTT. Translation: CASSADRGNTEAFF. J is TRBJ1-1 and V is TRBV18, with TRBD1 matching over 8 bases. After removal of 5 bases from V and 1 base from J, the junction contained 3 bases not matched to a gene. Germline V gene lookup returns CDR1 KGHSH and CDR2 LQKENI. This CDR3 has 14 residues.

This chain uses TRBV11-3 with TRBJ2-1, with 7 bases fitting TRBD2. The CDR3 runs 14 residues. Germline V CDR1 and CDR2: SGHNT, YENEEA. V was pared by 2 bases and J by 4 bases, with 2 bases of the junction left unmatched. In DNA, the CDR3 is TGTGCCAGCAGCTTACGGGGGGATTACAATGAGCAGTTCTTC. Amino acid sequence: CASSLRGDYNEQFF.

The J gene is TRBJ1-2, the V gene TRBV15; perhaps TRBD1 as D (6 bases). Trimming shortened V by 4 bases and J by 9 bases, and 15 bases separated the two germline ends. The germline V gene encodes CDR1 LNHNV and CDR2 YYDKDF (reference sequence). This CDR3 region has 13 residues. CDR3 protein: CATSTTGLSSYTF. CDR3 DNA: TGTGCCACCAGCACCACAGGGCTGAGTAGCTACACCTTC.

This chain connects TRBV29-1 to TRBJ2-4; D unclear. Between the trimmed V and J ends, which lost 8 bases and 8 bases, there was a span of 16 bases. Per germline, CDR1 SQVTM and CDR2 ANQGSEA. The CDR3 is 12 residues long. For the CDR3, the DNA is TGCAGCTCCTACGATAGGAGTTACATTCAGTACTTC. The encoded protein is CSSYDRSYIQYF.

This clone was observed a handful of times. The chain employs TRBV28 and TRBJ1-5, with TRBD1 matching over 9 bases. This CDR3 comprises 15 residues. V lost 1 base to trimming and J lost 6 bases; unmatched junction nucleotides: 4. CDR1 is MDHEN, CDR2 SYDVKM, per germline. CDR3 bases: TGTGCCAGCAGTTTATCTGGGACAGGGTCTCAGCCCCAGCATTTT. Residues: CASSLSGTGSQPQHF.

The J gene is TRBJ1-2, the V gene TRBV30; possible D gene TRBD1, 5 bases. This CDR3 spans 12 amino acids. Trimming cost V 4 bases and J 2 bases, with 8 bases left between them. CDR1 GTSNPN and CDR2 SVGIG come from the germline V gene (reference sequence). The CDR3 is CAWTAGNYGYTF. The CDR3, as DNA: TGTGCCTGGACGGCAGGGAACTATGGCTACACCTTC.

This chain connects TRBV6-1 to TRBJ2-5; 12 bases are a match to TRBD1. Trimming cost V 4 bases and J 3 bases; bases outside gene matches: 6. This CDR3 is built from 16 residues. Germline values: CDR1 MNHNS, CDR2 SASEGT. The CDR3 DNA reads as TGTGCCAGCAGTGCCCGGGACAGGGGGCGAGAAGAGACCCAGTACTTC. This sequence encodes CASSARDRGREETQYF.

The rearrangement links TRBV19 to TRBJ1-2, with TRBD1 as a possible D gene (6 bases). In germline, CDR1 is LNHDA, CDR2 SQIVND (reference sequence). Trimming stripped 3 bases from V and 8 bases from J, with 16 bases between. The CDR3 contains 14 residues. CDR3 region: CASSIWSGARGYTF. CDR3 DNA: TGTGCCAGTAGTATCTGGTCAGGGGCTCGGGGCTACACCTTC.

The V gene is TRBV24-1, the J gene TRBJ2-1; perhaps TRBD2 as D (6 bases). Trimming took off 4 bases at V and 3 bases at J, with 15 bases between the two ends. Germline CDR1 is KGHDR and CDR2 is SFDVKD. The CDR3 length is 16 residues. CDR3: CATSETKRAGYNEQFF. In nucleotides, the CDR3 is TGTGCCACCAGTGAGACCAAGCGGGCCGGCTACAATGAGCAGTTCTTC.